This TCR beta chain was documented in a study of OX40 agonist ivuxolimab in advanced cancers. Study-level points and caveats: Within 6 weeks, CD4+ and CD8+ blood T cells expanded clonally at 0.1 to 3.0 mg/kg.

Baseline was the first blood sampling point, followed by cycle 4 day 1 and cycle 7 day 1. The repertoire was sequenced with immunoSEQ multiplex PCR; TCRdb's copy has only in-frame clones and lacks some. The profile shows 20,000 to 25,000 clones, roughly 90% of them singletons. Unmatched junction bases numbered 9, after V lost 1 base and J lost 3 bases. Germline CDR1 and CDR2: MNHNS and SASEGT. The length of the CDR3 is 16 residues. About this clone: Its specificity is not known.

The material was CD4+ or CD8+ T cells sorted from blood, obtained in a trial of the OX40 agonist ivuxolimab. The sequence derives from an adult with an advanced solid tumor such as melanoma, head and neck, liver or kidney cancer. The chain couples TRBV6-1 to TRBJ2-7, with 7 bases lining up with TRBD1. The DNA of the CDR3 is TGTGCCAGCAGTGAAGGTAGAGGGGGCGTGTTCTACGAGCAGTACTTC. Protein: CASSEGRGGVFYEQYF.